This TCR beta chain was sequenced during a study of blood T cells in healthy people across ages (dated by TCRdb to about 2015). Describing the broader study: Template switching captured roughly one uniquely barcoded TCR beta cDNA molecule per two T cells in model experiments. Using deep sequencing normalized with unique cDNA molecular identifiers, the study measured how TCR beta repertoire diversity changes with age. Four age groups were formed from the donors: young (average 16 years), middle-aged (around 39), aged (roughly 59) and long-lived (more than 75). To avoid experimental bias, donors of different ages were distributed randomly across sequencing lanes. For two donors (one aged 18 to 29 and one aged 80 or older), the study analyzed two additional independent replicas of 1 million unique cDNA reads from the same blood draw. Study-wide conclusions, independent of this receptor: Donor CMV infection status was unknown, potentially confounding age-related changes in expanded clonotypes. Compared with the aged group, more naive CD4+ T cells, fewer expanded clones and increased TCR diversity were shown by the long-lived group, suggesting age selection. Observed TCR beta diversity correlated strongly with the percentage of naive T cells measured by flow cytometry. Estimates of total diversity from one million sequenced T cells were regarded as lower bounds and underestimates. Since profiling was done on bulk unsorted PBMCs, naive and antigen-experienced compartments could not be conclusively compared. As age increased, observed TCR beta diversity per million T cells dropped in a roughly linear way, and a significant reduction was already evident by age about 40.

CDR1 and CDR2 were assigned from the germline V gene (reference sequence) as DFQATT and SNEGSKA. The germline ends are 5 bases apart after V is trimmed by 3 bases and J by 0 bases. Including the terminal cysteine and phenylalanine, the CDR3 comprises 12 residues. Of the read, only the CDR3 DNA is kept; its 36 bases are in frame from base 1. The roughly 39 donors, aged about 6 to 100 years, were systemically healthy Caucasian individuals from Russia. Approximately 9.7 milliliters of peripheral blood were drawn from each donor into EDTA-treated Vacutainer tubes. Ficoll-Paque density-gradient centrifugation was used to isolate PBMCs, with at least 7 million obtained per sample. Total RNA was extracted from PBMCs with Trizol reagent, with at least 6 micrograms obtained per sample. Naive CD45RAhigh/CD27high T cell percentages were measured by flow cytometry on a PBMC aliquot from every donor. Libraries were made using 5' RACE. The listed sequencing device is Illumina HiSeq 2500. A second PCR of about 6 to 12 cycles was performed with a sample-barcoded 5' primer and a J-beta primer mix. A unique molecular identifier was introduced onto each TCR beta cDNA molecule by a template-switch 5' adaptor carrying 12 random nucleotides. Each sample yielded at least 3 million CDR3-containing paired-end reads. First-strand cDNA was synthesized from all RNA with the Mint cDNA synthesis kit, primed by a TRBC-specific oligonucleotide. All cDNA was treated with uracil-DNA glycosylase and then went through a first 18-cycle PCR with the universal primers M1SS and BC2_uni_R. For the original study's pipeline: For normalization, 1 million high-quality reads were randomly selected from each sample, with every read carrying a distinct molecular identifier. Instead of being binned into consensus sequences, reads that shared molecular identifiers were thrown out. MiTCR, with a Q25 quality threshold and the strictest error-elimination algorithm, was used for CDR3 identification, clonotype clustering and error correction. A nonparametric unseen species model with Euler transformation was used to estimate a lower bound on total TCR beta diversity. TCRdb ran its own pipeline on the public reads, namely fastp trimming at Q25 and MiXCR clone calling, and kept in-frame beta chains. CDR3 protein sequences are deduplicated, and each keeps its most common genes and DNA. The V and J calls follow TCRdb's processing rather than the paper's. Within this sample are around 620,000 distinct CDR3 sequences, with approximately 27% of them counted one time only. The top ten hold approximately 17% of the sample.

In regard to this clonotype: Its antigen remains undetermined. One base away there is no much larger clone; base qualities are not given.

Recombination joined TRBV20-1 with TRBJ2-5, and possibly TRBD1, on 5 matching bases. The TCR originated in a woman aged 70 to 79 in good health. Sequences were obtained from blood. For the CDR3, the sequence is CSASRDQETQYF. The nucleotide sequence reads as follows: TGCAGTGCTAGCAGGGACCAAGAGACCCAGTACTTC.